This T cell receptor (beta chain) was obtained from a study of neoadjuvant anti-PD-1 for oral cavity cancer. About the study: Nivolumab at 3 mg/kg was mostly given biweekly, three to four doses, pre-surgery. General study points: Higher pretreatment blood Treg/Th17 ratios correlated with higher pretreatment blood and lower post-treatment tumor TCRbeta clonality. Each response group had just three patients in TCR analyses.

The repertoire was sequenced with immunoSEQ multiplex PCR; TCRdb's copy has only in-frame clones and lacks some. The data hold tens of thousands of clones, with roughly four fifths observed a single time. This clone appeared once. Its antigen is unknown. This CDR3 has 13 amino acids. V was clipped by 8 bases and J by 7 bases, with 15 bases between them. Germline CDR1 is MNHEY and CDR2 is SVGAGI. Patients were newly diagnosed with stage II-IVA oral cavity squamous cell carcinoma without prior systemic or radiation treatment. This sequence originates from a person aged 35 to 85 with oral cavity squamous cell carcinoma. The starting material was PBMCs, obtained before nivolumab (anti-PD-1) treatment. This chain connects TRBV6-5 to TRBJ2-1; D perhaps matches TRBD2 (5 bases). CDR3 amino acids: CASASPGRNEQFF. As DNA, the CDR3 is TGTGCCAGCGCTAGCCCCGGAAGGAATGAGCAGTTCTTC.